This T cell receptor (beta chain) was obtained from a study of beta chain features in type 1 diabetes listed by TCRdb under 2018. With respect to the entire study: Mean age, gender distribution, total cell number and subset yield did not differ between patients and healthy donors. A total of about 100 million sorted cells were examined across all samples, and RNA yield correlated strongly with the number of cells per subset. The study compared TCRB repertoires of sorted circulating CD4+ T cell subsets between recently diagnosed type 1 diabetes patients and matched healthy donors. Regulatory and stem cell-like memory subsets were obtained from only 8 patients and roughly 8 healthy donors, while naive and central memory subsets were obtained from all 30 or so donors.

Overall study outcomes, separate from this receptor: Fewer insertions and more nucleotide deletions at VDJ recombination sites were observed in patients with type 1 diabetes, implying thymic rearrangement abnormalities. PCR may preferentially amplify shorter templates, but because patient and control samples were amplified and corrected together, any resulting skew would affect both groups equally. Sequencing cDNA rather than genomic DNA could over-represent highly expressing activated cells, although activation and CD3 levels did not differ between groups. Because small numbers of individuals were included in the HLA sub-analyses, any influence of HLA type on TCRB rearrangement was left unresolved. Type 1 diabetes patients showed a moderate but significant shortening of TCRB CDR3 length in all four CD4+ subsets. The naive, central memory and regulatory TCRB repertoires appeared to resemble one another more closely among patients than among healthy donors.

The entire isolated RNA was reverse transcribed using the High Capacity cDNA Reverse Transcription Kit, and thus expressed TCRB transcripts were sequenced. Deep immunoSEQ sequencing was performed on naive, central memory and regulatory T cell samples, with an average of roughly 3.5 million total reads per sample. Sorted cells were lysed in RLT buffer, and RNA was extracted using DNase-treated RNeasy Micro or Mini kits according to cell number. Each cell subset was processed separately to prevent cross-contamination, with patient and healthy donor samples processed together. Using the immunoSEQ multiplex PCR, TCRB sequences were amplified from cDNA into 87-bp fragments spanning the CDR3 region. Sequencing of the amplicons was performed on the Illumina HiSeq platform. Concerning the study's data processing: PCR bias was computationally corrected using synthetic template baselines, reads within Hamming distance 2 were collapsed, and singletons that could not be merged were discarded. Reads were aligned against IMGT so that V, D and J genes, CDR3 length and insertions or deletions at six rearrangement sites could be assigned. Clonotype counts were normalized to sorted cell number within each subset before computing true diversity and Gini coefficients with the tcR R package. The overlap coefficient, calculated on TCRB nucleotide sequences, was used to quantify repertoire sharing. Out-of-frame TCRB sequences from naive cells were analyzed to stand in for the pre-selection repertoire. The immuneACCESS repertoire file appears here via TCRdb, limited to in-frame rearrangements. These files lack a portion of the clones; in checked studies, under half of the deficit traces to unresolved V genes, and the cause of the others is not known. V and J calls and clone size follow that table, whereas D and trimming were derived from the DNA. The sample profile shows about 240,000 clones; around 13% of them were found once. In total, the top ten clones hold about 0.02% of the sample.

Each donor gave one peripheral blood draw, around 0.12 L on average, collected into heparinised tubes. A BD FACSAria II and a panel including CD45RO, CCR7, CD25, CD127, CD95 and CD27 were used to sort naive, central memory, regulatory and stem cell-like memory CD4+ T cells. All sorted populations exceeded 95% purity. PBMCs were isolated immediately by Lymphoprep density gradient centrifugation and stained directly without culture. Samples were stained and sorted in pairs, with one healthy donor and one patient per experiment, so that batch effects were minimized. This clone was seen more than once but under ten times. No cognate antigen has been identified for it. No clone much larger than this one lies a single base away; base qualities are absent. In the same sample, other DNA sequences code for this CDR3. The CDR3 runs 12 amino acids, cysteine and phenylalanine included. Only the CDR3 region is kept as DNA, spanning 36 bases read in frame from base 1. CDR1 SNHLY and CDR2 FYNNEI were looked up in the germline V gene. The germline V and J ends show losses of 6 bases and 4 bases respectively, and no gene match explains 2 bases of the junction.

This receptor was obtained from a man in his thirties or forties with type 1 diabetes. The chain is assembled from TRBV2 and TRBJ2-7, and 8 bases in between align with TRBD2. The sample comprised naive CD4+ T cells from blood. The cell subset or site label here, explained by the study, means: true naive CD4+ T cells. The DNA reads TGTGCCAGCAGGACGGGGGGGTACGAGCAGTACTTC. Its protein is CASRTGGYEQYF.